The sequence of this TCR beta chain was determined in a study of CD8 T cells in Susac syndrome (dated by TCRdb to about 2019). Regarding the complete study: Among the sequenced Susac syndrome patients, about six had clinically active disease and fewer than ten were in clinical remission. At the time of blood withdrawal, Susac syndrome patients were either therapy-naive, taking corticosteroids (with some also receiving IVIg), or on IVIg alone. The study used repertoire sequencing to test whether antigen drove CD8+ T cell activation and differentiation in Susac syndrome. Clonality of the CD8+ T cell repertoire was compared between eleven to twelve healthy donors, approximately 14 Susac syndrome patients and roughly 16 multiple sclerosis patients. What the research found in general, with its limitations: The TCR sequencing and HLA analysis was acknowledged to have included a relatively small number of individuals. CD8+ repertoires in Susac syndrome showed clonal expansion, which was highest in CD8+ TEMRA cells and was greater in clinically active patients than in remitting patients. Looking at Susac-specific public clones, the researchers identified 15 to 20 in the total CD8+ repertoire and a few in the CD8+ TEMRA repertoire.

High-throughput TCR beta sequencing profiled peripheral blood CD8+ and CD4+ T cells from healthy donors, Susac syndrome patients and multiple sclerosis patients. The Susac syndrome patients fulfilled recently defined diagnostic criteria for definite or probable disease. Bulk CD8+ and CD4+ T cells were purified by magnetic negative isolation, whereas CD8+ TEMRA cells were enriched by FACS. Blood was collected in EDTA tubes and processed within 24 hours, with PBMCs isolated through density gradient centrifugation. PBMCs intended for TCR sequencing were cryopreserved in liquid nitrogen and were subsequently thawed in a 37 degrees C water bath. Purity of sorted or isolated CD4+, CD8+ and CD8+ TEMRA cells was at least 90%. RNA was extracted with the RNeasy kit and roughly 0.5 to 1 ug was reverse transcribed using random hexamers. The immunoSEQ multiplex PCR assay, which covers 54 Vbeta and 13 Jbeta segments, was used to amplify TCR beta CDR3 regions. PCR amplification bias was corrected using a synthetic template baseline for primer optimization and computational correction. The authors' analysis ran thus. Reads were assigned to V, D and J genes according to IMGT and analyzed in immunoSEQ Analyzer, with only productive sequences retained. Clonality was computed as one minus Shannon entropy normalized by log2 of the number of productive unique sequences. For each patient and control, public and private clones were evaluated among the 100 most prevalent clones. Clones were defined as Susac-specific if absent from the healthy and MS cohorts, from under 1,200 published viral clones and from other ImmuneACCESS disease sequences. Starting from the raw public reads, TCRdb applied fastp trimming at Q25, assembled clones with MiXCR and retained in-frame beta chains. Every CDR3 protein is listed once, alongside the most common genes and DNA of its rows. TCRdb's processing, not the authors' own work, is the source of the V and J calls. Across this sample there are about 140,000 distinct CDR3 sequences, with about 95% seen only once. The ten largest clonotypes hold over 0.15% of the sample.

With regard to this clonotype: The clone's antigen remains unknown. Within one base of it there is no much larger clone, and no base qualities were kept.

Input material: CD8+ T cells from PBMCs. The receptor was derived from a human donor with Susac syndrome.

This receptor has the CDR3 CASSHGISRNYNEQFF. The sequence in DNA is TGTGCCAGCAGCCATGGGATAAGTCGGAACTACAATGAGCAGTTCTTC. The sequence joins TRBV3-1 to TRBJ2-1, with no reliable assignment of the D segment. CDR1 and CDR2, per the germline V gene (reference sequence), are LGHDT and YNNKEL. The CDR3, cysteine through phenylalanine, is 16 amino acids long. CDR3 DNA is the only sequence kept; it has 48 bases, read in frame from the first base. The junction shows trimming of 3 bases on V and 3 bases on J, plus 15 bases between the germline ends.